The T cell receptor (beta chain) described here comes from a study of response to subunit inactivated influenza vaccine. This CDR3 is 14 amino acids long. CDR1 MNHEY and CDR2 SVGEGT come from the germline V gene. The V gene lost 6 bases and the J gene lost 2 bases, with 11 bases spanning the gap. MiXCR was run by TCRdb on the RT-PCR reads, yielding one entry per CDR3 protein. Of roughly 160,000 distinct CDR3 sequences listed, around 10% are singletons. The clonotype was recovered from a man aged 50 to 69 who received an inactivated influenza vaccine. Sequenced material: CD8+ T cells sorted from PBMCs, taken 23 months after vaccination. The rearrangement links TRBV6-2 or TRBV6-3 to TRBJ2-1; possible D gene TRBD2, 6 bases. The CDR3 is CASSLPSAYNEQFF. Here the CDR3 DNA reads TGTGCCAGCAGCCTCCCTAGCGCCTACAATGAGCAGTTCTTC.